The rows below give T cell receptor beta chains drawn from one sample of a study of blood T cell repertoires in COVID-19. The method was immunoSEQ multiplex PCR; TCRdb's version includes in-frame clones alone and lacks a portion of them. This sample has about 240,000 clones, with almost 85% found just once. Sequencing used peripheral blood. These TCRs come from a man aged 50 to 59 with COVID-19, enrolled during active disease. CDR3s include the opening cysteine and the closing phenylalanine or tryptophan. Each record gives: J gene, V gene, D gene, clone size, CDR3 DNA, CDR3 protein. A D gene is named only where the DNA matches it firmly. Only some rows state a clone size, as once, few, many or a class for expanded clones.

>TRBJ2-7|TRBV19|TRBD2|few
TGTGCCAGTAGTATCAAGCGGGGTTCCTACGAGCAGTACTTC
CASSIKRGSYEQYF
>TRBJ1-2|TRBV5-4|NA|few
TGTGCCAGCAGCTTGGACCAGTCGGGTTTCTATGGCTACACCTTC
CASSLDQSGFYGYTF
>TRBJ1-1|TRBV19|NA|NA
TGTGCCAGTAGTATAGTAGGACAGACGAACACTGAAGCTTTCTTT
CASSIVGQTNTEAFF
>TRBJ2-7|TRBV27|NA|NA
TGTGCCAGCAGTTTAGGGCTAGCGCACTCCTACGAGCAGTACTTC
CASSLGLAHSYEQYF
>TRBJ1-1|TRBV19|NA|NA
TGTGCCAGTTCTATACCGGGGTCAATGAACACTGAAGCTTTCTTT
CASSIPGSMNTEAFF
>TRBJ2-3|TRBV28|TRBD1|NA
TGTGCCAGCAGGACCACAGGGGGGCGCACAGATACGCAGTATTTT
CASRTTGGRTDTQYF
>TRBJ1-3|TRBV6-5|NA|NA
TGTGCCAGCAGCCTCCGATGGAGCTCTGGAAACACCATATATTTT
CASSLRWSSGNTIYF
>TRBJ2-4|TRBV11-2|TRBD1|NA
TGTGCCAGCAGCTTATCCCACCCCATCATTCAACAGGGGATAGACATTCAGTACTTC
CASSLSHPIIQQGIDIQYF
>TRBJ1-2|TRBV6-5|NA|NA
TGTGCCAGCAGCGACAGGAGTCCTAACTATGGCTACACCTTC
CASSDRSPNYGYTF
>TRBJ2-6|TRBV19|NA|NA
TGTGCCAGTAAAATCAGTTCTGGGGCCAACGTCCTGACTTTC
CASKISSGANVLTF
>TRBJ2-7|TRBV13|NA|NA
TGTGCCAGCAGCTCGGGTCCATCAAGCTCCTACGAGCAGTACTTC
CASSSGPSSSYEQYF
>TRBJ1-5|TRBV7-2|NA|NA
TGTGCCAGCAGCCTAGACAACACAAGCAATCAGCCCCAGCATTTT
CASSLDNTSNQPQHF
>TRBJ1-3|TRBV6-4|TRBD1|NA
TGTGCCAGCAGTGACTCGAAGGCAGGGGGCTTCCTCTCTGGAAACACCATATATTTT
CASSDSKAGGFLSGNTIYF
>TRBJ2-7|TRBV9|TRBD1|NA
TGTGCCAGCAGCCGGGGACAGGGCTACGAGCAGTACTTC
CASSRGQGYEQYF
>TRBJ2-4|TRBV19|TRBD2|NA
TGTGCCAGTAGTATTGGAAGCGGGGGGCGGCAAAACATTCAGTACTTC
CASSIGSGGRQNIQYF
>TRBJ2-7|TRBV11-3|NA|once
TGTGCCAGCAGCTTAGGGACAGAGGCCGACGAGCAGTACTTC
CASSLGTEADEQYF
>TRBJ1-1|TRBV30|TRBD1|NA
TGTGCCTGGAGTGGCAGACAGGGCCAACCTGAAGCTTTCTTT
CAWSGRQGQPEAFF
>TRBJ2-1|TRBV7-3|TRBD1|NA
TGTGCCAGCAGCTTAGGCAGGGGGCTAAATGAGCAGTTCTTC
CASSLGRGLNEQFF
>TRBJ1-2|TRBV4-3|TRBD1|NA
TGCGCCAGCAGCCAAGACCTCCCACTAACAGGGGGTTCTTATGGCTACACCTTC
CASSQDLPLTGGSYGYTF
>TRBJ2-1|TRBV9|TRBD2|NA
TGTGCCAGCAGCTTCGCTAGCGGGGGTCCCAGGCGCAATGAGCAGTTCTTC
CASSFASGGPRRNEQFF
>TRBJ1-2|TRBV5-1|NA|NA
TGCGCCAGCAGCTTCACAGAGTCTGGTTTCTATGGCTACACCTTC
CASSFTESGFYGYTF
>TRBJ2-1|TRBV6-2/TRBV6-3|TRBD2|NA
TGTGCCAGCAGTTACTCACTAGCGGGGGGATCCTACAATGAGCAGTTCTTC
CASSYSLAGGSYNEQFF
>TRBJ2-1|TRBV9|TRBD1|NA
TGTGCCAGCAGCGTTGCAGGGGTAGGGGGCGGAGGTGAGCAGTTCTTC
CASSVAGVGGGGEQFF
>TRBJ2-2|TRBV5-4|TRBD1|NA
TGTGCCAGCACCAACCAGGGGGCGGCGGAGCTGTTTTTT
CASTNQGAAELFF
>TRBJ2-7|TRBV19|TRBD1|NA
TGTGCCAGTAGTATAGAGGGACAGGGCACCTACGAGCAGTACTTC
CASSIEGQGTYEQYF
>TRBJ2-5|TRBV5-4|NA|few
TGTGCCAGCAGCTCGCCGGGCGGGGGCAGGCAAGAGACCCAGTACTTC
CASSSPGGGRQETQYF
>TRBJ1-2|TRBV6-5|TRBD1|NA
TGTGCCAGCAGTTACTCCCGGACAGGGACGAGCTACACCTTC
CASSYSRTGTSYTF
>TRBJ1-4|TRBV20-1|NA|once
TGCAGTGCTAGTAAGCCACCAACTAATGAAAAACTGTTTTTT
CSASKPPTNEKLFF
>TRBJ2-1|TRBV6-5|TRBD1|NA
TGTGCCAGCAGTTACTCATACAGGGGCTCCTACAATGAGCAGTTCTTC
CASSYSYRGSYNEQFF
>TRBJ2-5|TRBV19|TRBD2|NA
TGTGCCAGTAGTGCCGGGACTAGGGGACAAGAGACCCAGTACTTC
CASSAGTRGQETQYF
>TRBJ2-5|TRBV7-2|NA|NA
TGTGCCAGCAGTACGGGGTCGAGGGAGACCCAGTACTTC
CASSTGSRETQYF
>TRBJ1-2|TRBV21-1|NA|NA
TGTGCCAGCAGCAACGCTCGGGACAGGGTGTTTGGGGACTATGGCTACACCTTC
CASSNARDRVFGDYGYTF
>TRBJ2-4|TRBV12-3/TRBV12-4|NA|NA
TGTGCCAGCAGTTCGTCTGTCAACATTCAGTACTTC
CASSSSVNIQYF
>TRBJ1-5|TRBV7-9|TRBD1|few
TGTGCCAGCAGCTTCCAAACCGGGACAGGGGGTTATAGCAATCAGCCCCAGCATTTT
CASSFQTGTGGYSNQPQHF
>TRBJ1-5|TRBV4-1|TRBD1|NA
TGCGCCAGCAGCCAGGGGCCCAGGGGGCTTGGCAATCAGCCCCAGCATTTT
CASSQGPRGLGNQPQHF
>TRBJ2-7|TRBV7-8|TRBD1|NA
TGTGCCAGCAGCTCCACAGGGGCTGGCGAGCAGTACTTC
CASSSTGAGEQYF
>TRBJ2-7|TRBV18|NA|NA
TGTGCCAGCTCACCGACACAGGGCTACGAGCAGTACTTC
CASSPTQGYEQYF
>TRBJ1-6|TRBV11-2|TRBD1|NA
TGTGCCAGCAGTACGAACCGGGACAGAGTTTACCCCCTCCACTTT
CASSTNRDRVYPLHF
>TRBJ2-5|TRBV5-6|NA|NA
TGTGCCAGCAGCGTAATCCAAGAGACCCAGTACTTC
CASSVIQETQYF
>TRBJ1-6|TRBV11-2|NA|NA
TGTGCCAGCAGCTTAGAAGACAGGTATAATTCACCCCTCCACTTT
CASSLEDRYNSPLHF
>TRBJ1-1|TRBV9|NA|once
TGTGCCAGCAGTCGGACTGGGACTGAAGCTTTCTTT
CASSRTGTEAFF
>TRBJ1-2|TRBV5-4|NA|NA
TGTGCCAGCAGCTTGGTGAGGGCTGGGTATGGCTACACCTTC
CASSLVRAGYGYTF
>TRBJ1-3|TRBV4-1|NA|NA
TGCGCCAGCAGCCAAGAGCTGCGGCCCTGGAGAAACACCATATATTTT
CASSQELRPWRNTIYF
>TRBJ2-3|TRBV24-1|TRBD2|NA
TGTGCCACCAGTGATGCCGCTAGCGGGGGGGCTGCAGATACGCAGTATTTT
CATSDAASGGAADTQYF
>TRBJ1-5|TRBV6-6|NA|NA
TGTGCCAGCAGTACAGGGCAAGGCAATCAGCCCCAGCATTTT
CASSTGQGNQPQHF
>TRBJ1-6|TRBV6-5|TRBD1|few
TGTGCCAGCAGTTGGGGACAGTCCAATTCACCCCTCCACTTT
CASSWGQSNSPLHF
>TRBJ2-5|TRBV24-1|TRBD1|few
TGTGCCACCAGTGATTTGGGTAAATCAGGGGGACAAGAGACCCAGTACTTC
CATSDLGKSGGQETQYF
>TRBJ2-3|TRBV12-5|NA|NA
TGTGCTAGTGGGTCTAGCACAGATACGCAGTATTTT
CASGSSTDTQYF
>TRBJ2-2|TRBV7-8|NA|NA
TGTGCCAGCAGCCTCACGGGTTGGGTCGCGAACACCGGGGAGCTGTTTTTT
CASSLTGWVANTGELFF
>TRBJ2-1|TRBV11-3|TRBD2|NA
TGTGCCAGCAGCTTAGCGACGGGGGGAACCTACAATGAGCAGTTCTTC
CASSLATGGTYNEQFF
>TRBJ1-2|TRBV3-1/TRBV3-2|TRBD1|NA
TGTGCCAGCAGCCACGTTCACAGGGGCTCCTTGGGCTACACCTTC
CASSHVHRGSLGYTF
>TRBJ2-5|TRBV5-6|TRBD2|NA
TGTGCCAGCAGCTTCTTGGCGGGGGGCCAAGAGACCCAGTACTTC
CASSFLAGGQETQYF
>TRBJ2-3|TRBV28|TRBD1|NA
TGTGCCAGCAGTTTAGAGGGGGCCGGGGCTAGCACAGATACGCAGTATTTT
CASSLEGAGASTDTQYF
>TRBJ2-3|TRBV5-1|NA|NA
TGCGCCAGCAGCTTGGCCAGGGAAGAGGATACGCAGTATTTT
CASSLAREEDTQYF
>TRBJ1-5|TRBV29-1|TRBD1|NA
TGCAGCGCCGGGACAGGCAATCAGCCCCAGCATTTT
CSAGTGNQPQHF
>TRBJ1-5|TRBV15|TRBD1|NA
TGTGCCACCAGCAGAGAGGGACAGGGCTTGCAGCCCCAGCATTTT
CATSREGQGLQPQHF
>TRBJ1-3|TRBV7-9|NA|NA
TGTGCCAGCAGCTTAGTCGGTGGAAACACCATATATTTT
CASSLVGGNTIYF
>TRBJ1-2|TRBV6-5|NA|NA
TGTGCCAGCAGCCCGAAGCAGGATTCTTTGAAGGGCTACACCTTC
CASSPKQDSLKGYTF
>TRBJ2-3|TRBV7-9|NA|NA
TGTGCCAGCAGCTCAGGGAGGTCTCCGAGCACAGATACGCAGTATTTT
CASSSGRSPSTDTQYF
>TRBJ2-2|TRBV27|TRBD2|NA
TGTGCCAGCAGTTTGGAACGTAGCGGGGGGAGACCCGGGGAGCTGTTTTTT
CASSLERSGGRPGELFF